The next 11 T cell receptor beta chains were all read from a single sample in a study of OX40 agonist ivuxolimab in advanced cancers. Assay: immunoSEQ multiplex PCR; the TCRdb copy retains only in-frame clones and omits some. This table has roughly 48,000 clones, 83% appearing once. Sequenced material: CD4+ or CD8+ T cells sorted from blood, taken in a trial of the OX40 agonist ivuxolimab. These TCRs come from an adult with an advanced solid tumor such as melanoma, head and neck, liver or kidney cancer.

The chain recombines TRBV6-1 with TRBJ2-2; 9 bases are a match to TRBD1. The germline V gene encodes CDR1 MNHNS and CDR2 SASEGT. V dropped 6 bases and J dropped 6; count of bases not matched to a gene: 8. This CDR3 spans 15 amino acids. Here the CDR3 reads CASRGQGQISGELFF. In nucleotides, the CDR3 is TGTGCCAGCAGGGGACAGGGTCAGATTTCCGGGGAGCTGTTTTTT.

The CDR3 protein is CASSPGETRTGELFF. CDR3 DNA: TGCGCCAGCAGCCCAGGCGAGACGAGGACCGGGGAGCTGTTTTTT. The rearrangement links TRBV4-3 to TRBJ2-2; unclear D gene. The V end lost 4 bases, the J end lost 5 bases, and 14 bases lay between the germline ends. The CDR3 is 15 residues long. CDR1 LGHNA and CDR2 YSLEER come from the germline V gene.

This chain uses TRBV15 with TRBJ1-5; TRBD1 matches at 11 bases. This CDR3 has 16 amino acids. After removal of 1 base from V and 3 bases from J, the junction contained 2 bases not matched to a gene. Germline V lookup: CDR1 LNHNV, CDR2 YYDKDF (reference sequence). The chain's CDR3 is CATSRAGQGVNQPQHF. For the CDR3, the DNA is TGTGCCACCAGCAGAGCGGGACAGGGGGTCAATCAGCCCCAGCATTTT.

The chain joins TRBV11-3 to TRBJ2-1; 7 bases agree with TRBD2. The CDR3 runs to 16 residues. Germline V CDR1 and CDR2: SGHNT, YENEEA. The V and J ends lost 5 bases and 9 bases, in that order; junction bases with no gene match: 16. The CDR3, as DNA: TGTGCCAGCAGCCCGTGGACTAGTCACCGTGGGGGTGAGCAGTTCTTC. This sequence encodes CASSPWTSHRGGEQFF.

The chain joins TRBV6-5 to TRBJ1-5; TRBD1 matches at 7 bases. The CDR3 consists of 13 residues. V trimming: 3 bases; J trimming: 5 bases; junction bases outside the gene matches: 1. Germline V gives CDR1 MNHEY, CDR2 SVGAGI. CDR3 nucleotides: TGTGCCAGCAGTTATCAGGGGGATCAGCCCCAGCATTTT. Translated, it gives CASSYQGDQPQHF.

The chain links TRBV4-3 to TRBJ1-4; D gene unclear. In germline, CDR1 is LGHNA, CDR2 YSLEER. With 6 bases removed from V and 5 bases from J, the gap between germline ends came to 10 bases. The CDR3 is made up of 13 amino acids. CDR3 in amino acids: CASSRTRNEKLFF. CDR3 bases: TGCGCCAGCAGTCGCACCAGGAATGAAAAACTGTTTTTT.

The genes are TRBV7-2 and TRBJ1-1, with TRBD1 identical over 10 bases. Germline V gene data show CDR1 as SGHTA and CDR2 as FQGNSA. The CDR3 extends over 15 amino acids. V gave up 5 bases and J gave up 4 bases; unmatched junction bases: 7. CDR3 residues: CASSTPGQGVTEAFF. Here the CDR3 DNA reads TGTGCCAGCAGCACTCCTGGACAGGGGGTCACTGAAGCTTTCTTT.

The J gene is TRBJ1-2, the V gene TRBV5-6; 7 nucleotides align to TRBD1. The germline CDR1 and CDR2 sequences are SGHDT and YYEEEE. This CDR3 comprises 13 residues. J gave up 6 bases and V 1 base, and 3 bases lay outside the gene matches. The CDR3 sequence is CASSLPQGDGYTF. CDR3 sequence (DNA): TGTGCCAGCAGCTTGCCCCAGGGGGATGGCTACACCTTC.

The chain combines TRBV27 with TRBJ2-2, with TRBD1 matching 7 bases. CDR1 is MNHEY, CDR2 SMNVEV, per germline (reference sequence). The CDR3 length is 15 residues. The V gene end was trimmed by 6 bases and the J gene end by 4 bases; junction bases not matched to a gene: 8. CDR3 in DNA: TGTGCCAGCAGGAGAGGCAGGGGGAGCACCGGGGAGCTGTTTTTT. Amino acids: CASRRGRGSTGELFF.

J is TRBJ2-5 and V is TRBV18; D is uncertain. CDR3 length equals 13 residues. Germline values: CDR1 KGHSH, CDR2 LQKENI. Trimming took off 4 bases at V and 5 bases at J, with 11 bases between the two ends. The CDR3 is CASSLTLGETQYF. The CDR3 DNA reads as TGTGCCAGCTCACTCACTCTTGGCGAGACCCAGTACTTC.

The V gene is TRBV9, the J gene TRBJ1-2, with a tentative D call TRBD1 (6 bases). The germline V gene has CDR1 SGDLS and CDR2 YYNGEE. The CDR3 totals 13 residues. V dropped 4 bases and J dropped 4 bases, with 11 bases sitting between them. The CDR3: CASSPGQTYGYTF. DNA for the CDR3: TGTGCCAGCAGCCCAGGACAGACCTATGGCTACACCTTC.